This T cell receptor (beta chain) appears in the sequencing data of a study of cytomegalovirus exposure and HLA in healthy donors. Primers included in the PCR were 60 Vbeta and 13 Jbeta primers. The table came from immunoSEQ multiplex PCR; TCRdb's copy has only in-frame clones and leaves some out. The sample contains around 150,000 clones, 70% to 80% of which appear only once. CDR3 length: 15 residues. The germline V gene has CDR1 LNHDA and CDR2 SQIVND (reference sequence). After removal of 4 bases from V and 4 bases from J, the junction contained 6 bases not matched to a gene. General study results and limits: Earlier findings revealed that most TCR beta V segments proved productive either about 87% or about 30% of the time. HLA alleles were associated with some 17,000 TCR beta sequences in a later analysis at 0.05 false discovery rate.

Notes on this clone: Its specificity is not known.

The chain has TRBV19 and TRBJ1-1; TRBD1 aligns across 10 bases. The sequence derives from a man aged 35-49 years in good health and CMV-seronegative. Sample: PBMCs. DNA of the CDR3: TGTGCCAGTAGTAGGGACAGGGGAGTCGGCACTGAAGCTTTCTTT. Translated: CASSRDRGVGTEAFF.